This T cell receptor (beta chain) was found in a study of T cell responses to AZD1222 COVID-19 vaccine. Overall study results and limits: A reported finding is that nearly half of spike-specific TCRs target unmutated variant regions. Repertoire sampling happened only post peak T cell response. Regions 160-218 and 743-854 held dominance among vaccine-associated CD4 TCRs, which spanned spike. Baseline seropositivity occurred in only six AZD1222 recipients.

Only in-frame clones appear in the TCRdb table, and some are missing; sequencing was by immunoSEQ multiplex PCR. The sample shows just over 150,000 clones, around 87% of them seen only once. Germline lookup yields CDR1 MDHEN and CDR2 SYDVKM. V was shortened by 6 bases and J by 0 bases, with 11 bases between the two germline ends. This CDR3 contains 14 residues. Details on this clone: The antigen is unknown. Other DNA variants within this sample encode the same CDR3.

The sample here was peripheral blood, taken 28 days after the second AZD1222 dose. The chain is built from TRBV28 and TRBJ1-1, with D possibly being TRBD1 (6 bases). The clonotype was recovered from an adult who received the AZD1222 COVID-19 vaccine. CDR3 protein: CASRPDRMNTEAFF. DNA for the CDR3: TGTGCCAGCAGGCCTGACAGGATGAACACTGAAGCTTTCTTT.